These T cell receptor beta chains were read from a single sample in a study of shared clonotypes between healthy human individuals. Sequencing used immunoSEQ multiplex PCR; TCRdb keeps in-frame clones, though not all of them. The top ten clones hold about 0.13% of a sample with 2 million or so clones, 95% of them seen once. The sample comprised naive CD4+ T cells sorted from blood. These receptors were obtained from a man between 18 and 29 years old in good health. Each CDR3 is given with its conserved first and last residue. D genes are given only for firm matches. Clone size appears in some rows only: once, few, many, or a class for an expanded clone.

D gene	clone size	J gene	V gene	CDR3 protein	CDR3 DNA
NA	NA	TRBJ1-1	TRBV9	CASSHGGYTEAFF	TGTGCCAGCAGCCACGGGGGGTACACTGAAGCTTTCTTT
TRBD1	NA	TRBJ2-7	TRBV18	CASSPLQGGSYEQYF	TGTGCCAGCTCACCCCTACAGGGGGGCTCCTACGAGCAGTACTTC
NA	NA	TRBJ2-7	TRBV30	CAWTGDHYEQYF	TGTGCCTGGACAGGGGATCACTACGAGCAGTACTTC
NA	NA	TRBJ2-5	TRBV10-3	CAISLEERTQYF	TGTGCCATCTCCCTTGAGGAGAGGACCCAGTACTTC
TRBD2	NA	TRBJ2-2	TRBV7-2	CASSPVRLAGGNTGELFF	TGTGCCAGCAGCCCTGTTAGACTAGCGGGAGGGAACACCGGGGAGCTGTTTTTT
TRBD1	NA	TRBJ1-4	TRBV19	CASSVTGQELFF	TGTGCCAGTAGCGTGACGGGACAGGAACTGTTTTTT
TRBD1	NA	TRBJ1-1	TRBV18	CASSPPGQGGSNTEAFF	TGTGCCAGCTCACCACCAGGGCAGGGGGGATCGAACACTGAAGCTTTCTTT
NA	NA	TRBJ1-1	TRBV6-6	CASTSYTENTEAFF	TGTGCCAGCACCTCCTACACCGAGAACACTGAAGCTTTCTTT
NA	once	TRBJ2-1	TRBV30	CAWGDRQDNEQFF	TGTGCCTGGGGAGATAGACAGGACAATGAGCAGTTCTTC
TRBD1	NA	TRBJ1-3	TRBV4-1	CASSQGRGPGNTIYF	TGTGCCAGCAGCCAAGGCAGGGGGCCTGGAAACACCATATATTTT
NA	NA	TRBJ1-2	TRBV11-2	CASSLDALDRYGYTF	TGTGCCAGCAGCTTAGATGCCCTTGACAGATATGGCTACACCTTC
NA	once	TRBJ2-2	TRBV27	CASSPERQAWGTGELFF	TGTGCCAGCAGTCCCGAACGACAGGCCTGGGGGACCGGGGAGCTGTTTTTT
TRBD2	once	TRBJ2-7	TRBV27	CANSGTSGIREQYF	TGTGCCAACTCCGGGACTAGCGGGATTCGTGAGCAGTACTTC
NA	NA	TRBJ1-1	TRBV11-3	CASSSTNTEAFF	TGTGCCAGCAGCTCAACGAACACTGAAGCTTTCTTT
TRBD1	NA	TRBJ2-7	TRBV7-6	CASSFGTGGYEQYF	TGTGCCAGCAGCTTTGGGACAGGGGGCTACGAGCAGTACTTC
TRBD1	NA	TRBJ2-7	TRBV11-2	CASSLVAGGGYEQYF	TGTGCCAGCAGCTTAGTGGCAGGGGGCGGTTACGAGCAGTACTTC
NA	NA	TRBJ1-2	TRBV6-1	CASSELGQPYGYTF	TGTGCCAGCAGTGAATTGGGCCAGCCCTATGGCTACACCTTC
NA	NA	TRBJ2-7	TRBV5-1	CASSSVEGSYEQYF	TGCGCCAGCAGCTCCGTGGAGGGCTCCTACGAGCAGTACTTC
TRBD1	NA	TRBJ1-5	TRBV30	CAWATGGQSQHF	TGTGCCTGGGCGACAGGGGGTCAGTCCCAGCATTTT
TRBD1	NA	TRBJ1-6	TRBV5-6	CASSLGDRGSSYNSPLHF	TGTGCCAGCAGCTTGGGAGACAGGGGTTCCTCCTATAATTCACCCCTCCACTTT
TRBD2	NA	TRBJ2-4	TRBV11-3	CASSSLAGKAKNIQYF	TGTGCCAGCAGCTCCTTAGCGGGGAAGGCCAAAAACATTCAGTACTTC
TRBD1	NA	TRBJ2-3	TRBV11-3	CASSSGTGTSTDTQYF	TGTGCCAGCAGCTCTGGGACAGGGACTAGCACAGATACGCAGTATTTT
NA	NA	TRBJ2-7	TRBV5-1	CASKIEDINYEQYF	TGCGCCAGCAAAATAGAGGATATTAACTACGAGCAGTACTTC
NA	NA	TRBJ1-2	TRBV5-4	CASSFKAGNYGYTF	TGTGCCAGCAGCTTTAAAGCCGGAAACTATGGCTACACCTTC
NA	NA	TRBJ2-5	TRBV7-7	CASSLGGINQETQYF	TGTGCTAGCAGCTTAGGGGGAATAAACCAAGAGACCCAGTACTTC
TRBD1	NA	TRBJ1-2	TRBV5-6	CASSFDRGRSGYTF	TGTGCCAGCAGCTTCGACAGGGGGCGCTCTGGCTACACCTTC
TRBD2	NA	TRBJ2-1	TRBV15	CATSRGGGSNEQFF	TGTGCCACCAGCAGGGGCGGGGGTTCCAATGAGCAGTTCTTC
TRBD2	NA	TRBJ2-5	TRBV10-3	CAISEGGGLGETQYF	TGTGCCATCAGTGAAGGCGGGGGGCTGGGTGAGACCCAGTACTTC
NA	NA	TRBJ2-1	TRBV11-2	CASSFGAAGEQFF	TGTGCCAGCAGCTTCGGGGCCGCGGGTGAGCAGTTCTTC
TRBD2	NA	TRBJ2-1	TRBV9	CASSVVASGNYNEQFF	TGTGCCAGCAGCGTAGTGGCTAGCGGGAACTACAATGAGCAGTTCTTC
NA	NA	TRBJ1-5	TRBV9	CASSPSGLGQPQHF	TGTGCCAGCAGCCCTTCGGGCCTCGGTCAGCCCCAGCATTTT
TRBD1	NA	TRBJ2-7	TRBV27	CASSRYRGQYEQYF	TGTGCCAGCAGCCGGTACAGGGGGCAATACGAGCAGTACTTC